The source of this T cell receptor (beta chain) is a study of OX40 agonist ivuxolimab in advanced cancers. At the level of the whole study: Ivuxolimab was an agonistic, fully human IgG2 monoclonal antibody directed against OX40 (CD134), a costimulatory receptor. The point of sequencing TCRbeta in the periphery was to test whether ivuxolimab changed TCR sequence diversity and drove clonal T-cell expansion. Prior anti-PD-1, anti-PD-L1 or anti-CTLA-4 therapy was permitted, and 40% of dose-escalation patients had received checkpoint inhibitors. Among the roughly 52 dose-escalation patients, 19 had hepatocellular carcinoma, approximately 15 melanoma, 9 renal cell carcinoma and 9 head and neck cancer. In the dose-escalation cohort, nearly 85% of patients were male, and the mean age was around 65 years with a range of about 23 to 79. The paper describes the monotherapy dose-escalation part (N ≈ 49 patients) of the phase I trial of ivuxolimab. Intravenous ivuxolimab was administered to patients every 2 weeks at six dose levels: 0.01, 0.1, 0.3, 1.5, 3 and 10 mg/kg. Partial responses were achieved by three dose-escalation patients, of whom one had hepatocellular carcinoma and two had cutaneous melanoma. Here is what the overall study found, with its caveats: In partial responders in the 0.1-3.0 mg/kg groups, normalized peripheral clonal expansion was found to be among the lowest, especially among CD8+ T cells. Which antigens the clonally expanded peripheral T cells were specific for was not determined. Clonal expansion of both CD4+ and CD8+ blood T cells was observed from baseline to week 6 at doses 0.1 to 3.0 mg/kg. After ivuxolimab, CD8+ T cells had more expanded clones than CD4+ T cells on average. Low levels of normalized T-cell clonal expansion were also shown by some nonresponding patients.

With regard to this clone: No cognate antigen has been identified for it. Base qualities were left out, and no much larger clone turns up one base away.

The trial excluded patients who had a history of autoimmune disease or who were on systemic immunosuppression. Peripheral blood for TCR sequencing was collected from all dose cohorts at baseline, on cycle 4 day 1, and on cycle 7 day 1. The samples were taken from a phase I, first-in-human, multicenter, open-label dose-escalation trial of ivuxolimab. Adults with locally advanced or metastatic head and neck squamous cell, hepatocellular, melanoma or renal cell carcinoma were enrolled in the trial. CD4+ and CD8+ T cells were sorted separately from peripheral blood before TCR sequencing. For sequencing of the TCRbeta CDR3 region, genomic DNA was extracted from the sorted cells. The immunoSEQ Assay was used for sequencing of TCRbeta CDR3 regions. TCRdb limited this immuneACCESS table to in-frame rearrangements with V and J called. A share of clones is missing; checked studies link under half to unresolved V genes, and the rest is unexplained. For this sample the table gives roughly 7,000 clones, of which roughly 71% were detected only once. 18% of the sample belongs to the ten largest clones.

CDR1 and CDR2 (SEHNR, FQNEAQ) derive from the germline V gene (reference sequence). Clipping removes 4 bases from V and 2 bases from J, with 17 as the unmatched junction base count. The CDR3 holds 19 amino acids from the cysteine to the phenylalanine. Only CDR3 DNA remains: 57 bases, in frame from the first base. The source was CD4+ or CD8+ T cells sorted from blood, collected in a trial of the OX40 agonist ivuxolimab. The sequence derives from an adult with an advanced solid tumor such as melanoma, head and neck, liver or kidney cancer. The chain couples TRBV7-9 to TRBJ2-4, with 7 bases matching TRBD2. The CDR3 loop reads CASSSGLRRESLTKNIQYF. The nucleotides read TGTGCCAGCAGCTCCGGTCTGAGGCGGGAGAGCTTAACCAAAAACATTCAGTACTTC.